A selection of T cell receptor beta chains follows, all from one sample in a study of CD8 T cells in ankylosing spondylitis. MiXCR, applied by TCRdb to the 5' RACE reads, yields one record per CDR3 protein. In the table there are approximately 42,000 distinct CDR3 sequences, approximately 3.6% of which are singletons. Sequencing was carried out using blood, either unsorted or a sorted T cell fraction (not recorded which). These receptors were collected from a female donor with ankylosing spondylitis or in good health (not recorded which). Each CDR3 is given without its conserved first and last residue. Fields, in order: V gene, J gene, CDR3 protein.

TRBV9	TRBJ2-1	ASSVEWGDYNEQF
TRBV9	TRBJ2-5	ASSVEGWAKETQY
TRBV9	TRBJ1-3	ASSGGRVSGNTIY
TRBV9	TRBJ2-1	ASSVRQGFGNEQF
TRBV9	TRBJ1-1	ASSEQGAYTEAF
TRBV9	TRBJ1-4	ASSVAATNEKLF
TRBV9	TRBJ2-5	ASSSRTSVSETQY
TRBV9	TRBJ2-1	ASSKTSGGYNEQF
TRBV9	TRBJ2-2	ASSTGPNTGELF
TRBV9	TRBJ1-4	ASSVSGSIEKLF
TRBV9	TRBJ2-7	ASSVFKQGAFYEQY
TRBV9	TRBJ1-1	ASSPRGAGITEAF
TRBV9	TRBJ1-6	ASSGDRASPGGHNSPLH
TRBV9	TRBJ1-1	ASSGEGPQATEAF
TRBV9	TRBJ1-1	ASSAQQGRNTEAF
TRBV9	TRBJ2-3	ASSVQDSSTDTQY
TRBV9	TRBJ2-3	ASSFGTSADTQY
TRBV9	TRBJ1-6	ASSATGSRGSPLH
TRBV9	TRBJ2-3	ASSGGLAGGVDTQY
TRBV9	TRBJ1-1	ASTPTGRQGPGTEAF
TRBV9	TRBJ1-4	ASSVATMGKNEKLF
TRBV9	TRBJ1-5	ASSVGVAGQPQH
TRBV9	TRBJ2-5	ASSVGHLQETQY
TRBV9	TRBJ2-3	ASSGLAGYTDTQY
TRBV9	TRBJ1-5	ASSAEGGVAQPQH
TRBV9	TRBJ2-5	ASSVAKGIRETQY
TRBV9	TRBJ2-1	ASSISGGARNEQF
TRBV9	TRBJ2-1	ASGLRTSGGYNEQF
TRBV9	TRBJ2-3	ASSLPQGTQY
TRBV9	TRBJ2-2	ASTPGGLPTGELF
TRBV9	TRBJ2-2	ASSVGQGVAGELF
TRBV9	TRBJ2-1	ASSVGSSGAHSYNEQF
TRBV9	TRBJ2-3	ACSTGPGGADTQY
TRBV9	TRBJ1-1	ASSVSENEAF
TRBV9	TRBJ1-2	ASSVAQGNYGYT
TRBV9	TRBJ2-1	ASSLTTGRSYNEQF
TRBV9	TRBJ2-2	ASSVGSRLRTGELF
TRBV9	TRBJ2-1	ASSVEPGSEQF
TRBV9	TRBJ1-1	ASSVQTGPTEAF
TRBV9	TRBJ2-2	ASSVGHANTGELF
TRBV9	TRBJ2-7	ASSVEGQGFNEQY
TRBV9	TRBJ2-3	ASSVWTSTDTQY
TRBV9	TRBJ2-7	ASSVGPSDSYEQY
TRBV9	TRBJ2-1	ASMSESYNEQF
TRBV9	TRBJ2-5	ASSVVGGQGETQY
TRBV9	TRBJ2-5	ASSVTGGSETQY
TRBV9	TRBJ2-5	ASSVATDRETQY